Included here is one T cell receptor (beta chain) sequence, with context. No antigen is known for it. Amplification used 60 Vbeta primers and 13 Jbeta primers. Per the authors' pipeline: There were about 80 million unique TCR beta chains by a later count, and about 11 million of them were shared. Clones were read by immunoSEQ multiplex PCR, and TCRdb kept only the in-frame ones, dropping some. The DNA gave D and trimming, while V, J and clone size come from that table. The sample records about 130,000 clones, about two thirds being singletons. These data are taken from a study of cytomegalovirus exposure and HLA in healthy donors. Study-level results: Likely technical artifact: a cluster of highly shared sequence variants. A classifier reportedly called cytomegalovirus status with high sensitivity and specificity. Rare sequences made up most TCRs, while some public TCRs were found in many donors.

Sequenced input: PBMCs. The source of this sequence is a man between 60 and 75 years old in good health and CMV-seropositive.

The CDR3 spells CASSLDPRRETQYF. In DNA form, the CDR3 reads TGCGCCAGCAGCTTGGACCCCAGGAGGGAGACCCAGTACTTC. V usage is TRBV5-1 and J usage is TRBJ2-5, with D tentatively TRBD2 (5 bases). V was clipped by 0 bases and J by 5 bases, with 11 bases between them. Germline V gives CDR1 SGHRS, CDR2 YFSETQ. The CDR3 has 14 amino acids.